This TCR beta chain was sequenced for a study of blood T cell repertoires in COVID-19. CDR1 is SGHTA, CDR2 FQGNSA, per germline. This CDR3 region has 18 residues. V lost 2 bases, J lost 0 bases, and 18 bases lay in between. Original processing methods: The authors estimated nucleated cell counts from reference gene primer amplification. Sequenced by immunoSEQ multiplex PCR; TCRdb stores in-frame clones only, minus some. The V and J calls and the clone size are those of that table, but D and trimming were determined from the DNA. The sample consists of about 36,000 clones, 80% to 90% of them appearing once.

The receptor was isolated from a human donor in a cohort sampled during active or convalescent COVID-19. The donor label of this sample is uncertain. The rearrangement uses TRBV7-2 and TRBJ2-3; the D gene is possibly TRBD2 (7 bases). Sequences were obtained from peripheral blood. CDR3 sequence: CASSLPLGGGMSTDTQYF. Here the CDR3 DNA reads TGTGCCAGCAGCTTACCCTTGGGAGGGGGGATGAGCACAGATACGCAGTATTTT.